These 5 T cell receptor beta chains came from one sample sequenced in a study of blood T cell repertoires in COVID-19. Profiling relied on immunoSEQ multiplex PCR, and the TCRdb table lists in-frame clones only, not all of them. The sample has under 450,000 clones, under 85% seen once. Sample: PBMCs or T cells enriched from blood (not recorded which). These receptors all stem from a woman between 45 and 60 years old who had recovered from COVID-19.

The V call is TRBV5-4, the J call TRBJ1-2; D is ambiguous. V lost 2 bases to trimming and J lost 0 bases, with 8 bases between them. The germline V gene encodes CDR1 SGHNT and CDR2 YYREEE (reference sequence). The CDR3 is made up of 14 amino acids. CDR3 loop: CASSFAGTNYGYTF. CDR3 DNA sequence: TGTGCCAGCAGCTTTGCCGGGACTAACTATGGCTACACCTTC. Using reference TRBV5-4 and TRBJ1-2 for the parts outside the CDR3, the full variable domain is ETGVTQSPTHLIKTRGQQVTLRCSSQSGHNTVSWYQQALGQGPQFIFQYYREEENGRGNFPPRFSGLQFPNYSSELNVNALELDDSALYLCASSFAGTNYGYTFGSGTRLTVV.

The chain uses TRBV7-2 and TRBJ1-2; tentative D call: TRBD1 (5 bases). Trimming stripped 4 bases from V and 4 bases from J, with 22 bases between. Germline V gene data show CDR1 as SGHTA and CDR2 as FQGNSA. The CDR3 is 17 residues long. DNA for the CDR3: TGTGCCAGCAGCTCCACTAACCTCGACAGACCCCTCTATGGCTACACCTTC. The encoded protein is CASSSTNLDRPLYGYTF.

The rearrangement joins TRBV30 to TRBJ1-1; D is uncertain. The CDR3 loop spans 14 amino acids. Between the trimmed V and J ends, which lost 2 bases and 5 bases, there was a span of 15 bases. The germline gives CDR1 GTSNPN, CDR2 SVGIG (reference sequence). In DNA, the CDR3 is TGTGCCTGGAGTCCACGACACCCCGTTACTGAAGCTTTCTTT. Protein product: CAWSPRHPVTEAFF.

This rearrangement joins TRBV19 to TRBJ1-4; weak D call: TRBD1 (5 bases). The germline gives CDR1 LNHDA, CDR2 SQIVND (reference sequence). The CDR3 runs to 15 residues. The germline V and J ends were trimmed by 5 bases and 7 bases, with 17 bases remaining between them. CDR3 DNA sequence: TGTGCCAGTAGTTTTTCGCTAACGACAGCTGAAAAACTGTTTTTT. Its translation: CASSFSLTTAEKLFF.

J is TRBJ1-1 and V is TRBV12-3 or TRBV12-4; the D gene is possibly TRBD1 (6 bases). The CDR3 loop spans 13 amino acids. Trimming shortened V by 3 bases and J by 3 bases, and 8 bases separated the two germline ends. CDR3 in DNA: TGTGCCAGCAGTTTGGACAGTTACACTGAAGCTTTCTTT. It translates to CASSLDSYTEAFF.